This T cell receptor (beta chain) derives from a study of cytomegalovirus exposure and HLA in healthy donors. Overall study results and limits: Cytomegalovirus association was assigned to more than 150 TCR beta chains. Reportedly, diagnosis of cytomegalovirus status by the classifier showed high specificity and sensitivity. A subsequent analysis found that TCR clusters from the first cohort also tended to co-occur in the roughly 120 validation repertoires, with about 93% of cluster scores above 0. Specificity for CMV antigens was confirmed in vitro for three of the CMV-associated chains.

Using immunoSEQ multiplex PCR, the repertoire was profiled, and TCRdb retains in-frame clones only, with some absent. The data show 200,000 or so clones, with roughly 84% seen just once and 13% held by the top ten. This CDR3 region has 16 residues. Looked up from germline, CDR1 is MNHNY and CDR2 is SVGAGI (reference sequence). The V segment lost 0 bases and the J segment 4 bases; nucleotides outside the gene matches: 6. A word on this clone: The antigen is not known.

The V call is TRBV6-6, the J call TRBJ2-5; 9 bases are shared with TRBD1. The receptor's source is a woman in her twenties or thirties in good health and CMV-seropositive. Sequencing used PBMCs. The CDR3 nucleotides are TGTGCCAGCAGTTACTCTCGCCCGGACAGGGGAGAGACCCAGTACTTC. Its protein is CASSYSRPDRGETQYF.